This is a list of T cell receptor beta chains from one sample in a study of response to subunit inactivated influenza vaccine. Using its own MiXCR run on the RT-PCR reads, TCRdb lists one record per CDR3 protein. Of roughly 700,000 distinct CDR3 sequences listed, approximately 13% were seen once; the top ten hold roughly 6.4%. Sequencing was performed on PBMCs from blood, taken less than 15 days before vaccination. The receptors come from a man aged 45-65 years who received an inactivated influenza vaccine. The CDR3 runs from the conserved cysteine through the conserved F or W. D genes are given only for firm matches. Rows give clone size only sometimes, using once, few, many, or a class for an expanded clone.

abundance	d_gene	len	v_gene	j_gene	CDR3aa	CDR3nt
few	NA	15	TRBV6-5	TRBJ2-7	CASSYINRGAGEQYF	TGTGCCAGCAGTTACATTAACAGGGGAGCGGGCGAGCAGTACTTC
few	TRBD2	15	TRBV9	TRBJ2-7	CASSQTSGTSYEQYF	TGTGCCAGCAGCCAAACTAGCGGTACGTCCTACGAGCAGTACTTC
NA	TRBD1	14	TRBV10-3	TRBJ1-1	CAIAGQGAGTEAFF	TGTGCCATCGCCGGACAGGGGGCGGGAACTGAAGCTTTCTTT
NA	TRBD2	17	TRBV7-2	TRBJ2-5	CASSLVPSGRAAETQYF	TGTGCCAGCAGCTTAGTCCCTAGCGGGAGGGCGGCAGAGACCCAGTACTTC
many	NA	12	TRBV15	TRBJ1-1	CATSKVNTEAFF	TGTGCCACCAGCAAGGTGAACACTGAAGCTTTCTTT
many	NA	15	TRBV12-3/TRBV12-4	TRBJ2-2	CASSLALTDTGELFF	TGTGCCAGCAGTTTAGCGCTCACTGACACCGGGGAGCTGTTTTTT
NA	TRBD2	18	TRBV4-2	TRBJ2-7	CASSQSLARGGSSYEQYF	TGTGCCAGCAGCCAGAGTCTCGCACGTGGCGGGAGCTCCTACGAGCAGTACTTC
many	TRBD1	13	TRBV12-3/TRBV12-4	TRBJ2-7	CASSEQGAYEQYF	TGTGCCAGCAGCGAACAGGGGGCCTACGAGCAGTACTTC
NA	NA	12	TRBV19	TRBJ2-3	CASTSYRDTQYF	TGTGCCAGTACCAGCTATAGAGATACGCAGTATTTT
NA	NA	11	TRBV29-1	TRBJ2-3	CSDLSTDTQYF	TGCAGCGATCTTAGCACAGATACGCAGTATTTT
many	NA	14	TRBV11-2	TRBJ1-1	CASSLAGKNTEAFF	TGTGCCAGCAGCTTAGCGGGGAAGAACACTGAAGCTTTCTTT
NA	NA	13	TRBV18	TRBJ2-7	CASSPAGSGEQYF	TGTGCCAGCTCACCAGCAGGGTCTGGCGAGCAGTACTTC
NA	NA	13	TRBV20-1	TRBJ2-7	CSAIHGTSYEQYF	TGCAGTGCCATCCACGGGACCTCCTACGAGCAGTACTTC
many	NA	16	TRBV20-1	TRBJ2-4	CSASPFGGLKGNIQYF	TGCAGTGCTAGTCCATTTGGCGGCCTAAAGGGGAACATTCAGTACTTC
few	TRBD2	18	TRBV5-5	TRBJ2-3	CASSLLGPGGIVTDTQYF	TGTGCCAGCAGCTTGCTGGGCCCGGGAGGGATCGTTACAGATACGCAGTATTTT
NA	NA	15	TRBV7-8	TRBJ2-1	CASSLNPSSYNEQFF	TGTGCCAGCAGCTTAAACCCGAGCTCCTACAATGAGCAGTTCTTC
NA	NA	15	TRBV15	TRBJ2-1	CATSRDRVPSNEQFF	TGTGCCACCAGCAGAGATCGGGTCCCCTCCAATGAGCAGTTCTTC
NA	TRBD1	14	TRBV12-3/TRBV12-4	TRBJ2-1	CASRPDRGQGEQFF	TGTGCCAGCAGACCGGACAGGGGGCAAGGTGAGCAGTTCTTC
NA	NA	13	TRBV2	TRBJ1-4	CASSETGTGKLFF	TGTGCCAGCAGTGAGACTGGGACCGGAAAACTGTTTTTT
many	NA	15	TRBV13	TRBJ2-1	CASSFEGLGGYEQFF	TGTGCCAGCAGCTTTGAGGGACTCGGGGGTTATGAGCAGTTCTTC
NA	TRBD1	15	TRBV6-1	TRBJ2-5	CASTRTGGLRETQYF	TGTGCCAGCACTCGGACAGGGGGCTTGAGGGAGACCCAGTACTTC
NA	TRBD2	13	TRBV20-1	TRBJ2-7	CSVGGVGTYEQYF	TGCAGTGTGGGAGGGGTCGGAACCTACGAGCAGTACTTC